This T cell receptor beta chain derives from a study of blood T cell repertoires in COVID-19 (dated by TCRdb to the early 2020s). Study-wide context: Samples from collaborators originated in the United States, Italy and Spain and spanned both the acute and convalescent phases of COVID-19. The material from the prospective study consisted of cDNA or gDNA derived from T cells, B-cell-depleted T cells, or PBMCs. The repertoires were released in a freely available public database intended as a resource for research on the immune response to SARS-CoV-2. The samples were drawn from the first 160 participants of the ongoing ImmuneRACE study and from 1,200 or so subjects provided by 6 global collaborators. Where HLA class I and class II types were available, the types were taken from metadata supplied by the sample provider, not from assay-based typing. Sample metadata almost always included a de-identified subject ID, COVID-19 status, age in years and sex. Subjects who had been exposed to COVID-19, were actively infected with it, or had recovered from it provided the deeply sampled blood TCRbeta repertoires that made up the dataset.

With regard to this clone: No cognate antigen has been identified for it. Qualities for individual bases were not recorded, and no much larger clone is one base off.

Results and caveats for the whole study, not just this receptor: The amount of clinical and demographic metadata varied by source and participant and was provided uncurated.

V loses 3 bases of germline sequence and J loses 0 bases, and the interval between the two ends is 20 bases. CDR1 and CDR2 are read off the germline V gene as SQVTM and ANQGSEA. The CDR3 holds 17 amino acids from the cysteine to the phenylalanine. The CDR3 DNA has 51 bases and is translated from base 1. TCRbeta CDR3 regions were amplified from genomic DNA by means of the immunoSEQ Assay, a bias-controlled multiplex PCR. The original pipeline was this. The number of nucleated cells in each sample was estimated by amplification of reference gene primers within the assay. Sequence reads were collapsed and filtered to measure the absolute abundance of every unique TCRbeta CDR3 rearrangement. For each sample, productive Simpson clonality was calculated as the square root of Simpson's diversity index over productive rearrangements. TCRdb took over this immuneACCESS table, retaining in-frame rearrangements with V and J assigned. Such tables are incomplete; in checked studies, under half of the missing clones stem from an unresolved V gene, and the remainder is unexplained. V and J calls and clone size are as listed in that table; D and trimming were resolved from the DNA. A total of around 68,000 clones appear in this sample, about three quarters of them only once. About 9.1% of the sample is taken by the ten largest.

The collaborating institutions used their own protocols to collect whole blood in K2EDTA tubes. For TCRbeta analysis, collaborators shipped samples as frozen whole blood, isolated PBMCs, or DNA extracted from either of those sample types. Sequenced: peripheral blood. This TCR was sampled from a human donor in a cohort sampled during active COVID-19. In this chain, TRBV29-1 is recombined with TRBJ2-5; the D gene is perhaps TRBD2, on 5 matching bases. The CDR3 loop reads CSVEGSRVDVYQETQYF. The DNA sequence follows: TGCAGCGTTGAGGGGTCGAGGGTTGATGTTTACCAAGAGACCCAGTACTTC.